One and the same sample provided the 27 T cell receptor beta chains below, sequenced in a study of blood T cell repertoires in COVID-19. Sequencing was performed with immunoSEQ multiplex PCR; in TCRdb, only in-frame clones are kept and a portion is missing. The sample holds about 89,000 clones, 88% seen once. The specimen was peripheral blood. All receptors derive from a man in his 60s with acute or convalescent COVID-19.

The V gene is TRBV30, the J gene TRBJ1-2; no reliable D call. This CDR3 is built from 12 residues. V gave up 0 bases and J gave up 6 bases, with 8 bases separating them. CDR1 is GTSNPN, CDR2 SVGIG, per germline (reference sequence). In DNA form, the CDR3 reads TGTGCCTGGAGTGTACGAGGTGATGGCTACACCTTC. Translation gives CAWSVRGDGYTF.

The chain links TRBV5-1 to TRBJ1-6, with D possibly matching TRBD1 (6 bases). Between the trimmed V and J ends, which lost 0 bases and 9 bases, there was a span of 7 bases. The germline V gene encodes CDR1 SGHRS and CDR2 YFSETQ. The CDR3 loop spans 13 amino acids. This CDR3 is CASSLDRVSPLHF. Written as DNA, the CDR3 is TGCGCCAGCAGCTTGGACAGGGTTTCACCCCTCCACTTT.

The chain has TRBV11-2 and TRBJ2-2, with no clear D. Trimming left V 10 bases short and J 2 bases short, with 11 bases between. This CDR3 region has 13 residues. Per germline, CDR1 SGHAT and CDR2 FQNNGV. The chain's CDR3 is CATGASNTGELFF. CDR3 nucleotides: TGTGCCACCGGAGCCAGCAACACCGGGGAGCTGTTTTTT.

This clone has a single count. V is TRBV9 and J is TRBJ1-4, with 9 bases that match TRBD1. Germline trimming cut 2 bases from V and 8 bases from J; bases unmatched to any gene: 4. Per the germline V gene, CDR1 is SGDLS and CDR2 is YYNGEE. CDR3 length: 14 amino acids. CDR3: CASSVGQGGEKLFF. In DNA, the CDR3 is TGTGCCAGCAGCGTGGGACAGGGCGGCGAAAAACTGTTTTTT.

The chain uses TRBV4-2 and TRBJ2-5; 10 bases map to TRBD2. Germline-derived CDR1 and CDR2 are LGHNA and YNFKEQ. This CDR3 is built from 15 residues. The V and J ends lost 2 bases and 1 base, in that order; junction bases with no gene match: 1. As DNA, the CDR3 is TGTGCCAGCAGCCAACCTAGCGGGGGCCAAGAGACCCAGTACTTC. Protein sequence: CASSQPSGGQETQYF.

The J gene is TRBJ2-1, the V gene TRBV19; TRBD1 might be the D (6 bases). This CDR3 contains 12 residues. V was shortened by 6 bases and J by 15 bases, with 18 bases between the two germline ends. Germline assignment: CDR1 LNHDA and CDR2 SQIVND (reference sequence). CDR3 DNA: TGTGCCAGTAGCAGGGACACTAGTGGGAGGTTCTTC. This codes for CASSRDTSGRFF. Using reference TRBV19 and TRBJ2-1 for the parts outside the CDR3, the full variable domain is DGGITQSPKYLFRKEGQNVTLSCEQNLNHDAMYWYRQDPGQGLRLIYYSQIVNDFQKGDIAEGYSVSREKKESFPLTVTSAQKNPTAFYLCASSRDTSGRFFGPGTRLTVL.

This chain uses TRBV5-4 with TRBJ1-4, with 9 bases aligning to TRBD1. Germline V CDR1 and CDR2: SGHNT, YYREEE (reference sequence). The trim removed 3 bases at V and 8 bases at J, leaving 17 bases unmatched. CDR3 length: 18 amino acids. The CDR3 coding sequence is TGTGCCAGCAGCTCAGAACCCTTAAGGACAGGGGCAGAAGAAAAACTGTTTTTT. Translation: CASSSEPLRTGAEEKLFF.

The chain joins TRBV20-1 to TRBJ2-7, with 8 bases aligning to TRBD2. From germline, CDR1 is DFQATT and CDR2 SNEGSKA (reference sequence). The CDR3 covers 14 residues. The junction had 10 bases not matched to a gene; V was cut back by 3 bases and J by 6 bases. CDR3 protein: CSASSPAGVIEQYF. DNA for the CDR3: TGCAGTGCTAGTAGTCCAGCGGGAGTGATCGAGCAGTACTTC.

As to this clone: Other nucleotide sequences in the sample specify the same CDR3. CDR3 nucleotides: TGCGCCAGCAGCCCCCAGCCTAGCTCCTACGAGCAGTACTTC. Residues: CASSPQPSSYEQYF. The J gene is TRBJ2-7, the V gene TRBV5-1; D gene unclear. The germline V and J ends were trimmed by 4 bases and 0 bases, with 11 bases remaining between them. CDR1 and CDR2 (germline): SGHRS, YFSETQ. The CDR3 is 14 residues long.

The V gene is TRBV2, the J gene TRBJ1-3; 9 positions agree with TRBD1. Germline V lookup: CDR1 SNHLY, CDR2 FYNNEI. J gave up 0 bases and V 5 bases, and 17 bases lay outside the gene matches. The length of the CDR3 is 20 residues. This chain's CDR3 is CASSYGTGTGYPPSGNTIYF. In DNA form, the CDR3 reads TGTGCCAGCAGTTACGGTACCGGGACAGGGTATCCCCCCTCTGGAAACACCATATATTTT.

This chain joins TRBV24-1 and TRBJ2-2, with 9 bases that match TRBD1. CDR1 is KGHDR, CDR2 SFDVKD, per germline. This CDR3 contains 15 residues. After removal of 7 bases from V and 6 bases from J, the junction contained 8 bases not matched to a gene. The CDR3 reads CATRNRGPQAGELFF. CDR3 nucleotides: TGTGCCACCAGGAACAGGGGGCCCCAAGCCGGGGAGCTGTTTTTT.

The chain employs TRBV5-1 and TRBJ2-3; TRBD2 is a possible D gene (6 bases). The CDR3 has 14 residues. Germline V gene lookup returns CDR1 SGHRS and CDR2 YFSETQ. The V gene lost 3 bases and the J gene lost 6 bases, with 14 bases spanning the gap. The CDR3, as DNA: TGCGCCAGCAGCTGGGACTTGGGGAGCGATACGCAGTATTTT. It encodes CASSWDLGSDTQYF.

V usage is TRBV25-1 and J usage is TRBJ1-3, with D unclear. Germline lookup yields CDR1 MGHDK and CDR2 SYGVNS. V dropped 4 bases and J dropped 4 bases, with 20 bases sitting between them. This CDR3 is built from 17 residues. The CDR3: CASSALADSSEGNTIYF. CDR3 DNA: TGTGCCAGCAGTGCCCTTGCGGATAGCTCGGAGGGAAACACCATATATTTT.

The chain links TRBV5-6 to TRBJ2-4; possible D gene TRBD1, 6 bases. CDR1 and CDR2 (germline): SGHDT, YYEEEE. Trimming took 1 base from V and 2 from J, leaving 22 bases between them. The CDR3 runs to 19 residues. The CDR3 nucleotides are TGTGCCAGCAGCTTGACAATGGCAGGGGACGGTCGAACCAAAAACATTCAGTACTTC. Its translation: CASSLTMAGDGRTKNIQYF. Full variable domain (rest looked up from reference TRBV5-6 and TRBJ2-4): DAGVTQSPTHLIKTRGQQVTLRCSPKSGHDTVSWYQQALGQGPQFIFQYYEEEERQRGNFPDRFSGHQFPNYSSELNVNALLLGDSALYLCASSLTMAGDGRTKNIQYFGAGTRLSVL.

The chain employs TRBV25-1 and TRBJ1-1; a weak D match, TRBD1 (6 bases). V was pared by 5 bases and J by 5 bases, with 15 bases between. Germline V CDR1 and CDR2: MGHDK, SYGVNS. This CDR3 is 14 amino acids long. CDR3 coding DNA: TGTGCCAGCAGTCTAAACACACAGGGTACTGAAGCTTTCTTT. Translating it yields CASSLNTQGTEAFF.

The chain carries TRBV3-1 (or the pseudogene TRBV3-2) and TRBJ1-2, with D tentatively TRBD1 (6 bases). Deletions cut 4 bases from V and 0 bases from J, with 15 bases between. The CDR3 length is 16 residues. CDR1 and CDR2 (germline): LGHDT, YNNKEL (reference sequence). The CDR3 DNA reads TGTGCCAGCAGCCCGTATAAAGCAGGGGCTAACTATGGCTACACCTTC. Its translation: CASSPYKAGANYGYTF.

The rearrangement links TRBV10-3 to TRBJ1-2; the match to TRBD1 covers 7 bases. The CDR3 is 14 residues long. V gave up 2 bases and J gave up 5 bases; unmatched junction bases: 5. CDR1 is ENHRY, CDR2 SYGVKD, per germline. CDR3 sequence: CAISEGTDLYGYTF. In nucleotides, the CDR3 is TGTGCCATCAGTGAGGGGACAGACCTTTATGGCTACACCTTC.

This CDR3 reads CASSASGGPDTQYF. Written as DNA, the CDR3 is TGCGCCAGCAGCGCTTCGGGGGGTCCAGATACGCAGTATTTT. The gene calls are TRBV5-1 and TRBJ2-3, with 7 positions matching TRBD2. Germline assignment: CDR1 SGHRS and CDR2 YFSETQ. Germline trimming cut 4 bases from V and 4 bases from J; bases unmatched to any gene: 6. The CDR3 extends over 14 amino acids.

This chain connects TRBV5-6 to TRBJ2-7; a possible D gene is TRBD2 (5 bases). Germline values: CDR1 SGHDT, CDR2 YYEEEE. The CDR3 runs 15 residues. V lost 0 bases, J lost 6 bases, and 16 bases lay in between. In DNA, the CDR3 is TGTGCCAGCAGCTTGGCCGGCGTATCAGCGGCCGAGCAGTACTTC. It yields the protein CASSLAGVSAAEQYF.

J is TRBJ1-3 and V is TRBV9, with D possibly matching TRBD1 (5 bases). CDR3 length equals 17 residues. Per the germline V gene, CDR1 is SGDLS and CDR2 is YYNGEE. V gave up 0 bases and J gave up 0 bases, with 13 bases separating them. DNA of the CDR3: TGTGCCAGCAGCGTAGTGGCCGACAGATTCTCTGGAAACACCATATATTTT. This translates into CASSVVADRFSGNTIYF.

The chain joins TRBV28 to TRBJ2-6; perhaps TRBD1 as D (5 bases). V was pared by 6 bases and J by 5 bases, with 11 bases between. Per the germline V gene, CDR1 is MDHEN and CDR2 is SYDVKM. The length of the CDR3 is 14 residues. The CDR3 coding sequence is TGTGCCAGCAGGGGGCCAAGAAGGGCCAACGTCCTGACTTTC. Encoded protein: CASRGPRRANVLTF.

The chain joins TRBV6-6 to TRBJ2-5, with 10 bases lining up with TRBD1. This CDR3 spans 16 amino acids. CDR1 is MNHNY and CDR2 is SVGAGI in the germline V gene (reference sequence). V gave up 6 bases and J gave up 4 bases; unmatched junction bases: 11. For the CDR3, the DNA is TGTGCCAGCAGGAAGACCGGGACAGGGGCGGCAGAGACCCAGTACTTC. This gives the protein CASRKTGTGAAETQYF.

This clone was observed a single time. The chain is built from TRBV6-6 and TRBJ2-2; TRBD2 matches 13 bases. This CDR3 is built from 16 residues. Trimming cost V 4 bases and J 6 bases; bases outside gene matches: 5. The germline CDR1 and CDR2 sequences are MNHNY and SVGAGI (reference sequence). The CDR3 DNA follows: TGTGCCAGCAGTTCCCGGACTAGCGGGAGTTCCGGGGAGCTGTTTTTT. This codes for CASSSRTSGSSGELFF.

The chain is built from TRBV19 and TRBJ2-7; TRBD1 agrees at 11 bases. With V trimmed by 5 bases and J by 1 base, 7 bases remained unmatched. Germline V CDR1 and CDR2: LNHDA, SQIVND (reference sequence). The CDR3 spans 16 residues. Here the CDR3 DNA reads TGTGCCAGTAGTCCTCATGGACAGGGGGCTTCCTACGAGCAGTACTTC. The encoded protein is CASSPHGQGASYEQYF.

In its sample, this clone was seen a few times. CDR3 protein: CASIGFGRGTYGYTF. CDR3 nucleotides: TGTGCCAGCATCGGATTCGGCAGGGGGACCTATGGCTACACCTTC. The chain has TRBV2 and TRBJ1-2, with 7 bases fitting TRBD1. V dropped 7 bases and J dropped 4; count of bases not matched to a gene: 12. The CDR3 consists of 15 residues. The germline CDR1 and CDR2 sequences are SNHLY and FYNNEI.

The CDR3 nucleotides read TGTGCCATCAGCTCAGGGGAGGGGAACACTGAAGCTTTCTTT. Protein sequence: CAISSGEGNTEAFF. The chain carries TRBV10-3 and TRBJ1-1; perhaps TRBD1 as D (6 bases). The CDR3 sequence is 14 residues long. V dropped 6 bases and J dropped 1 base, with 12 bases sitting between them. CDR1 ENHRY and CDR2 SYGVKD come from the germline V gene.

The table lists this clone with a few counts. The chain employs TRBV9 and TRBJ2-1; TRBD2 agrees at 10 bases. Germline CDR1 reads SGDLS; CDR2 reads YYNGEE. Germline trimming cut 4 bases from V and 3 bases from J; bases unmatched to any gene: 7. The CDR3 runs to 16 residues. CDR3 sequence: CASSPPSGGHYNEQFF. DNA of the CDR3: TGTGCCAGCAGCCCACCTAGCGGGGGCCACTACAATGAGCAGTTCTTC.